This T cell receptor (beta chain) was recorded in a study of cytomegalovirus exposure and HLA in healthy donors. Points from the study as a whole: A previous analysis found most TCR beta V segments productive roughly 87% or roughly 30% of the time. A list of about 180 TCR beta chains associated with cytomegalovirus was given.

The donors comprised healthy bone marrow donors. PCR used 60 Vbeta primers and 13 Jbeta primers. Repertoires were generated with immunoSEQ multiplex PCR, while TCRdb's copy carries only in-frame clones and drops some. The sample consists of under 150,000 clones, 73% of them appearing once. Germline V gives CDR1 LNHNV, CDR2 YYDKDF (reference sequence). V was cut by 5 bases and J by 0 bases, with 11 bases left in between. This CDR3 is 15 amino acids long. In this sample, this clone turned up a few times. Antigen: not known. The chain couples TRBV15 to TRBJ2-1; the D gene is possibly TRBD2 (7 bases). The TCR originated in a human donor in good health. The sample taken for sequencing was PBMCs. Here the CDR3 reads CATSGRGSSYNEQFF. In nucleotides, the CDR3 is TGTGCCACCAGCGGGAGGGGGAGCTCCTACAATGAGCAGTTCTTC.